This paragraph reports one TCR beta chain. The data were obtained in a study of blood T cell repertoires in COVID-19. Study context: Samples came from the United States, Italy and Spain, spanning acute and convalescent COVID-19. Sources were T cells, B-cell-depleted T cells, or PBMCs; the material itself was cDNA or gDNA.

The CDR3 runs 16 residues. Looked up from germline, CDR1 is MDHEN and CDR2 is SYDVKM. V was cut by 5 bases and J by 10 bases, with 21 bases left in between. Under the authors' procedure: The assay estimated nucleated cells by amplifying reference gene primers. Profiled with immunoSEQ multiplex PCR; TCRdb holds only in-frame clones, not every one. The V and J calls and clone size were taken over from that table, and D and trimming were inferred from the DNA. The table records roughly 120,000 clones, 70% to 90% of them present only once. The clonotype was recovered from a man in his forties or fifties with acute or convalescent COVID-19. This chain uses TRBV28 with TRBJ1-6, with a possible D match to TRBD1 (6 bases). Sample: peripheral blood. The CDR3 protein is CASSPSHGQLGSPLHF. For the CDR3, the DNA is TGTGCCAGCAGTCCCTCCCACGGACAGTTAGGCTCACCCCTCCACTTT.